The next 19 T cell receptor beta chains were all read from a single sample in a study of somatic mutations in cytotoxic T cells in rheumatoid arthritis. The data were produced by immunoSEQ multiplex PCR, yet TCRdb's version contains in-frame clones alone and is incomplete. Of roughly 23,000 clones in the sample, just under 80% were seen once. The sequencing sample was made of CD8+ T cells sorted from blood. The receptors were sampled from an adult with rheumatoid arthritis.

The gene calls are TRBV5-1 and TRBJ2-5, with TRBD2 identical over 10 bases. The CDR3 length is 17 residues. Unmatched junction bases numbered 11, after V lost 2 bases and J lost 4 bases. CDR1 is SGHRS, CDR2 YFSETQ, per germline. The CDR3 DNA reads TGCGCCAGCAGCTTTTCTAGCGGGAGAGAGGCGGCAGAGACCCAGTACTTC. Its translation is CASSFSSGREAAETQYF. The variable domain in full, completed from reference TRBV5-1 and TRBJ2-5, reads KAGVTQTPRYLIKTRGQQVTLSCSPISGHRSVSWYQQTPGQGLQFLFEYFSETQRNKGNFPGRFSGRQFSNSRSEMNVSTLELGDSALYLCASSFSSGREAAETQYFGPGTRLLVL.

The chain is built from TRBV27 and TRBJ2-7; TRBD1 matches at 8 bases. This CDR3 spans 15 amino acids. CDR1 and CDR2 (germline): MNHEY, SMNVEV (reference sequence). With V trimmed by 5 bases and J by 11 bases, 17 bases remained unmatched. This chain's CDR3 is CASSPTWTGLTEEYF. The CDR3 nucleotides read TGTGCCAGCAGTCCCACATGGACAGGGCTCACAGAAGAGTACTTC.

The table lists this clone with a few counts. The chain carries TRBV7-9 and TRBJ2-7, with TRBD2 matching 8 bases. J gave up 4 bases and V 5 bases, and 10 bases lay outside the gene matches. Germline V CDR1 and CDR2: SEHNR, FQNEAQ (reference sequence). There are 15 residues in the CDR3. The CDR3 region is CASSQIRGGEYEQYF. In DNA form, the CDR3 reads TGTGCCAGCAGCCAGATTCGGGGGGGAGAATACGAGCAGTACTTC.

This chain links TRBV27 with TRBJ2-3; 16 nucleotides line up with TRBD2. This CDR3 is built from 18 residues. The trim removed 0 bases at V and 3 bases at J, leaving 3 bases unmatched. Germline V gene sequence: CDR1 MNHEY, CDR2 SMNVEV (reference sequence). The chain's CDR3 is CASSLSGLAGGVTDTQYF. The CDR3 DNA reads TGTGCCAGCAGTTTATCGGGACTAGCGGGGGGGGTGACAGATACGCAGTATTTT.

The rearrangement uses TRBV19 and TRBJ2-1; 7 bases are a match to TRBD2. This CDR3 comprises 15 residues. In germline, CDR1 is LNHDA, CDR2 SQIVND (reference sequence). Losses at the gene ends were 5 bases for V and 1 base for J; bases not matched to a gene: 5. The chain's CDR3 is CASSFSSGSYNEQFF. DNA of the CDR3: TGTGCCAGTAGTTTTTCTAGCGGATCCTACAATGAGCAGTTCTTC. The variable domain in full, completed from reference TRBV19 and TRBJ2-1, reads DGGITQSPKYLFRKEGQNVTLSCEQNLNHDAMYWYRQDPGQGLRLIYYSQIVNDFQKGDIAEGYSVSREKKESFPLTVTSAQKNPTAFYLCASSFSSGSYNEQFFGPGTRLTVL.

This clone came up a few times. The J gene is TRBJ2-7, the V gene TRBV2, with D maybe TRBD2 (5 bases). The CDR3 sequence is 15 residues long. Trimming pared 7 bases from V and 0 bases from J, leaving 16 bases between. In germline, CDR1 is SNHLY, CDR2 FYNNEI. The CDR3: CASNTLTTVSYEQYF. The CDR3 nucleotides read TGTGCCAGCAACACCTTGACTACCGTCTCCTACGAGCAGTACTTC.

The chain carries TRBV5-6 and TRBJ2-5, with a weak D call TRBD1 (7 bases). Germline values: CDR1 SGHDT, CDR2 YYEEEE. Between the trimmed V and J ends, which lost 0 bases and 5 bases, there was a span of 17 bases. The CDR3 contains 16 residues. In DNA form, the CDR3 reads TGTGCCAGCAGCTTGGCCAACCAGGGGGGTCGGGAGACCCAGTACTTC. Its translation: CASSLANQGGRETQYF.

The chain carries TRBV4-1 and TRBJ2-1, with TRBD2 matching over 7 bases. This CDR3 is built from 14 residues. Trimming cost V 4 bases and J 5 bases; bases outside gene matches: 5. Germline lookup yields CDR1 MGHRA and CDR2 YSYEKL. CDR3 DNA sequence: TGCGCCAGCAGCCTTCGGACTAGTAACAATGAGCAGTTCTTC. The encoded protein is CASSLRTSNNEQFF.

V is TRBV2 and J is TRBJ1-3; no reliable D call. In germline, CDR1 is SNHLY, CDR2 FYNNEI. This CDR3 spans 14 amino acids. Trimming shortened V by 4 bases and J by 0 bases, and 7 bases separated the two germline ends. This CDR3 reads CASSAQSSGNTIYF. The CDR3 DNA is TGTGCCAGCAGTGCCCAGAGCTCTGGAAACACCATATATTTT.

This chain uses TRBV27 with TRBJ1-1; D uncertain. Trimming stripped 0 bases from V and 3 bases from J, with 5 bases between. This CDR3 is built from 13 residues. Germline CDR1 is MNHEY and CDR2 is SMNVEV (reference sequence). CDR3: CASSLSAYTEAFF. The CDR3 DNA is TGTGCCAGCAGTTTATCGGCGTACACTGAAGCTTTCTTT.

The CDR3 coding sequence is TGTGCCAGCAGCCAAGGGGGGCTCCAAGAGACCCAGTACTTC. Protein sequence: CASSQGGLQETQYF. This rearrangement joins TRBV14 to TRBJ2-5; a weak D match, TRBD1 (6 bases). This CDR3 spans 14 amino acids. CDR1 and CDR2 from the germline V gene are SGHDN and FVKESK. V was shortened by 1 base and J by 1 base, with 7 bases between the two germline ends. The entire variable domain, with the rest obtained from reference TRBV14 and TRBJ2-5, is as follows: EAGVTQFPSHSVIEKGQTVTLRCDPISGHDNLYWYRRVMGKEIKFLLHFVKESKQDESGMPNNRFLAERTGGTYSTLKVQPAELEDSGVYFCASSQGGLQETQYFGPGTRLLVL.

A few counts support this clone. The genes are TRBV10-2 and TRBJ2-5; D could derive from TRBD1 or TRBD2 (5 bases each). The V gene's germline CDR1 is WSHSY and CDR2 SAAADI. This CDR3 spans 12 amino acids. The V and J ends lost 8 bases and 5 bases respectively, with 12 bases between them. CDR3 sequence: CASGPRGETQYF. The CDR3 DNA follows: TGCGCCAGCGGCCCGAGGGGTGAGACCCAGTACTTC.

V gene TRBV10-3 combines with J gene TRBJ1-1; D is possibly TRBD1 (5 bases). Germline lookup yields CDR1 ENHRY and CDR2 SYGVKD. This CDR3 spans 13 amino acids. V lost 4 bases and J 7 bases, leaving 13 bases between the germline ends. Here the CDR3 DNA reads TGTGCCATCAGTGCTGGGACCCCCATTGAAGCTTTCTTT. This translates into CAISAGTPIEAFF.

The chain couples TRBV6-5 to TRBJ2-2, with D maybe TRBD1 (6 bases). Germline V gives CDR1 MNHEY, CDR2 SVGAGI. The CDR3 sequence is 16 residues long. Trimming took off 0 bases at V and 2 bases at J, with 10 bases between the two ends. The CDR3 spells CASSYSLGGNTGELFF. DNA for the CDR3: TGTGCCAGCAGTTACTCGCTAGGGGGAAACACCGGGGAGCTGTTTTTT.

The J gene is TRBJ1-2, the V gene TRBV19; no firm D call. Germline assignment: CDR1 LNHDA and CDR2 SQIVND (reference sequence). Trimming left V 3 bases short and J 2 bases short, with 10 bases between. The CDR3 is 14 residues long. The CDR3 sequence: CASSMATANYGYTF. The CDR3 DNA follows: TGTGCCAGTAGTATGGCCACAGCCAACTATGGCTACACCTTC.

The CDR3 nucleotides read TGTGCCAGAAGCTTGGAGGGATGCAATCAGCCCCAGCATTTT. Its translation: CARSLEGCNQPQHF. The chain is built from TRBV5-3 and TRBJ1-5; D is undetermined. TRBV5-3 is placed among ORFs of uncertain function. This CDR3 spans 14 amino acids. V was clipped by 0 bases and J by 2 bases, with 6 bases between them.

To note about this clone: One end of the junction does not line up with germline, which may come from a read error. V is TRBV29-1 and J is TRBJ2-2, with 10 nucleotides matching TRBD2. The CDR3 has 14 residues. CDR1 and CDR2 (germline): SQVTM, ANQGSEA. The CDR3, as DNA: TGCAGCGCTGAAGCGGGAGGGCCTAACGGGGAGCTGTTTTTT. Its translation: CSAEAGGPNGELFF.

The rearrangement uses TRBV15 and TRBJ1-3, with D unclear. V was cut by 3 bases and J by 0 bases, with 6 bases left in between. The CDR3 runs to 14 residues. Germline V gives CDR1 LNHNV, CDR2 YYDKDF (reference sequence). The CDR3 loop is CATSSSVSGNTIYF. The DNA for the CDR3 is TGTGCCACCAGCAGTTCCGTCTCTGGAAACACCATATATTTT.

This clone was seen a single time. V gene TRBV7-9 combines with J gene TRBJ2-3; D possibly corresponds to TRBD2 (6 bases). CDR1 is SEHNR and CDR2 is FQNEAQ in the germline V gene (reference sequence). This CDR3 spans 17 amino acids. The V end lost 0 bases, the J end lost 3 bases, and 16 bases lay between the germline ends. The CDR3 sequence is CASSLAGLASGTDTQYF. The CDR3 coding sequence is TGTGCCAGCAGCTTAGCCGGGCTAGCGAGTGGTACAGATACGCAGTATTTT.